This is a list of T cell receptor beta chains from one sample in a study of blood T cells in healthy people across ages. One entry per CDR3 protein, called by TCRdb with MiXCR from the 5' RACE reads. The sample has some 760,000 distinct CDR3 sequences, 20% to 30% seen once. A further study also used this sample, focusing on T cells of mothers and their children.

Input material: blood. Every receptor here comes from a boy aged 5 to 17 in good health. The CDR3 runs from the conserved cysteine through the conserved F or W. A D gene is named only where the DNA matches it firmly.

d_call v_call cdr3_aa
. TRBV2 CASSMNPNTGELFF
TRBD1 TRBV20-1 CSASHPRTGRDEAFF
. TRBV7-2 CASSLKAGSYEQYF
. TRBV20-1 CSARDQAGTYETQYF
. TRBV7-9 CASSLGPVGRGDTEAFF
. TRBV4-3 CASSQIWGGPGELFF
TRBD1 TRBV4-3 CASSQGRTGALETQYF
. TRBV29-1 CSVVSPGSYNEQFF
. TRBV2 CASSEAPATGELFF
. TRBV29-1 CSVELVSGQKYQETQYF
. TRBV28 CASSSIGGGQETQYF
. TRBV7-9 CASSPRLEDIQYF
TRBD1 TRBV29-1 CSVDRGNAEAFF
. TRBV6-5 CASSYGGLGEKLFF
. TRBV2 CASSEFDRSPDTQYF
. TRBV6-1 CASSEGGRDNEQFF
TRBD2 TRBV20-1 CSAYRPAGGPNEQFF
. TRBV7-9 CASSELSNQPQHF
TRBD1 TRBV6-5 CASSYLGTGVSPLHF
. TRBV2 CASSELTGELFF
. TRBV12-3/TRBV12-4 CASSRRSDTIRGQPQHF
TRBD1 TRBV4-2 CASSQTTGDTEAFF
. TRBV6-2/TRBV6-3 CASSYSGGPYNEQFF
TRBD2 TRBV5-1 CASSWGLAGGQPPSRGNIQYF
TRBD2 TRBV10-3 CATGGTSGTDTQYF
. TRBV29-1 CSVSKNGDDFGYTF
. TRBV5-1 CASSVRVLSSGANVLTF
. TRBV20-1 CSASVLTTNEQFF
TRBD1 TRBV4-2 CASSQGTGDNYGYTF
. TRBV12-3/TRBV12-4 CASSLAGLSYNEQFF
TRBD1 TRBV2 CASDRRDRGLNEQFF
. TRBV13 CASSSRDGGVGAAFF
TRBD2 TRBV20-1 CSAARTSGTLGNEQFF
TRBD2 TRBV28 CASSFGAGDGTADTQYF
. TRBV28 CASSFLSYEQYF
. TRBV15 CATSPGRGNYGYTF
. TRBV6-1 CASSDTNENLYGYTF
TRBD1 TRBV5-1 CASSLNRDREYF
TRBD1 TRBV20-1 CSANTGTGVYEQYF
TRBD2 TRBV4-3 CASSRVKLAGGTDTQYF